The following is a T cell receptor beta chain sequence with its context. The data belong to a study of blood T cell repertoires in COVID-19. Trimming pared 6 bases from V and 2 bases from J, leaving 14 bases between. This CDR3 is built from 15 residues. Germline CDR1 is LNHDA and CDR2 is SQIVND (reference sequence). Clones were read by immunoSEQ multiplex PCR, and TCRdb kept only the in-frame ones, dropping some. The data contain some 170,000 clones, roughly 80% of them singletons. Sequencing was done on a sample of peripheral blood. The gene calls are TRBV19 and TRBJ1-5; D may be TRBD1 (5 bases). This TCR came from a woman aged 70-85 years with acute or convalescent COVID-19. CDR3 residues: CASSGQGSGNQPQHF. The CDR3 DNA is TGTGCCAGTAGCGGGCAGGGTTCCGGCAATCAGCCCCAGCATTTT.